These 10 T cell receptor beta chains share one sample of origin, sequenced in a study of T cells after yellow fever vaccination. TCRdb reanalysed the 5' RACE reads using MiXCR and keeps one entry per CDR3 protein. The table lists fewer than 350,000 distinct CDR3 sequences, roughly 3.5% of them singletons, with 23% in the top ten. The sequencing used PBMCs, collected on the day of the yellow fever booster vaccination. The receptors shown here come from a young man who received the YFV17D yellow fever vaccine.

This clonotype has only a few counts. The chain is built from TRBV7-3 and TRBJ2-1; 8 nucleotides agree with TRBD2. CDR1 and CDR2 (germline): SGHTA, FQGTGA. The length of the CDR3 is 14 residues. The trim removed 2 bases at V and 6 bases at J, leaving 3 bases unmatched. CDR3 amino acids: CASSLGLAPNEQFF. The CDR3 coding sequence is TGTGCCAGCAGCTTAGGACTAGCCCCCAATGAGCAGTTCTTC. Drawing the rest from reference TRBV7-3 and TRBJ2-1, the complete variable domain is GAGVSQTPSNKVTEKGKYVELRCDPISGHTALYWYRQSLGQGPEFLIYFQGTGAADDSGLPNDRFFAVRPEGSVSTLKIQRTERGDSAVYLCASSLGLAPNEQFFGPGTRLTVL.

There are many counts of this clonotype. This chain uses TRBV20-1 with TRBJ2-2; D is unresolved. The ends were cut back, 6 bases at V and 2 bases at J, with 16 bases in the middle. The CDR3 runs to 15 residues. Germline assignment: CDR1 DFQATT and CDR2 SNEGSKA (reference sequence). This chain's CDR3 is CSAPLGSSNTGELFF. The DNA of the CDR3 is TGCAGTGCCCCCCTGGGATCTTCTAACACCGGGGAGCTGTTTTTT.

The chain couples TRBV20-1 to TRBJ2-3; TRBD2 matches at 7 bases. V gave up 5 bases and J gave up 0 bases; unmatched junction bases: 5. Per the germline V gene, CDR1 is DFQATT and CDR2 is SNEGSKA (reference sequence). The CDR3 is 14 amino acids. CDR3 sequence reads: CSAARAGSTDTQYF. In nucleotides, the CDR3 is TGCAGTGCTGCCCGAGCGGGGAGCACAGATACGCAGTATTTT.

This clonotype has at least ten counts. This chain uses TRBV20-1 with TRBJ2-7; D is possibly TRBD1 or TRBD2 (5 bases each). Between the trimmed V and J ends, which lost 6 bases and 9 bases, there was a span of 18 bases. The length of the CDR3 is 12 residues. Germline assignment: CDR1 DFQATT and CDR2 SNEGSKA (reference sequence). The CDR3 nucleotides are TGCAGTGCCTTGGGACCCCGAGAATCGCAGTACGTC. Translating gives CSALGPRESQYV.

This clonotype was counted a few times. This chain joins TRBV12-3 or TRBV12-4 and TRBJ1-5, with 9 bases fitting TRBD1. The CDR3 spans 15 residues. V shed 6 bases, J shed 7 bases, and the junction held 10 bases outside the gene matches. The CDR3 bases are TGTGCCAGCAGCCCCTCCGGGACAGGGAGGCAGCCCCAGCATTTT. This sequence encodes CASSPSGTGRQPQHF.

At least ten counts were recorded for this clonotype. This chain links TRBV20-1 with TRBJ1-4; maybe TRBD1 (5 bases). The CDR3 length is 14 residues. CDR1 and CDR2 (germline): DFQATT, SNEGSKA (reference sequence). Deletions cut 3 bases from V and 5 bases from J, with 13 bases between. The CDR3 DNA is TGCAGTGCTAGGAGGGAGACAGTGAATGAAAAACTGTTTTTT. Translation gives CSARRETVNEKLFF.

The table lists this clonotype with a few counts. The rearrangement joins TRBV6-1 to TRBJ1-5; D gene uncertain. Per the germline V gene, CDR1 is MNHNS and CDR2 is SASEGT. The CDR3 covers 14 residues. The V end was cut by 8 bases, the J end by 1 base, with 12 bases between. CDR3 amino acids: CASALPGSNQPQHF. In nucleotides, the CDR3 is TGTGCCAGCGCCCTGCCGGGGAGCAATCAGCCCCAGCATTTT.

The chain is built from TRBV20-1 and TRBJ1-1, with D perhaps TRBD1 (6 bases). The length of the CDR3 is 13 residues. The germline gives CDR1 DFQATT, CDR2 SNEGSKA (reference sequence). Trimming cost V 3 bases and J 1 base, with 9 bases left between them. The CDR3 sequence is CSARSGANTEAFF. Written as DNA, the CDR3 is TGCAGTGCTAGGTCAGGGGCGAACACTGAAGCTTTCTTT.

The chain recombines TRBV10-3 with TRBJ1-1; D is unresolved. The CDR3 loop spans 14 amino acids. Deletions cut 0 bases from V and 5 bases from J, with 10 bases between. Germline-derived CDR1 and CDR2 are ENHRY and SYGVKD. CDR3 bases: TGTGCCATCAGTGAGTCGAAAGGGAGGACTGAAGCTTTCTTT. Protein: CAISESKGRTEAFF.

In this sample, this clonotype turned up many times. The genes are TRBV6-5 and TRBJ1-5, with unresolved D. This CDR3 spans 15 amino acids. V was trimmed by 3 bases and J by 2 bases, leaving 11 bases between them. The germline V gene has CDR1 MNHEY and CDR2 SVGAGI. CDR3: CASSYSRDGNQPQHF. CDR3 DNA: TGTGCCAGCAGTTATTCCCGGGATGGCAATCAGCCCCAGCATTTT.